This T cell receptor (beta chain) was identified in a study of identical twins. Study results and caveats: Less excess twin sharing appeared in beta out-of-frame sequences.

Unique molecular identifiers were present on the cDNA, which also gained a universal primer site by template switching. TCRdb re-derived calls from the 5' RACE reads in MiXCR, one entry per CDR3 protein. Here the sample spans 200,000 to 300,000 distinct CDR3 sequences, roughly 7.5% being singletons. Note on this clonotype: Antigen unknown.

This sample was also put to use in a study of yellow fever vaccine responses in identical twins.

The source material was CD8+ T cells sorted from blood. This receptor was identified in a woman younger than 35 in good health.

CDR3 protein: CSASDRGSYEQYV. The CDR3 coding sequence is TGCAGTGCTAGTGACAGGGGATCCTACGAGCAGTACGTC. The V call is TRBV20-1, the J call TRBJ2-7; 8 bases map to TRBD1. The CDR3 sequence is 13 residues long. Germline loops: CDR1 DFQATT, CDR2 SNEGSKA (reference sequence). Trimming took 3 bases from V and 1 from J; bases not matched to a gene: 2.